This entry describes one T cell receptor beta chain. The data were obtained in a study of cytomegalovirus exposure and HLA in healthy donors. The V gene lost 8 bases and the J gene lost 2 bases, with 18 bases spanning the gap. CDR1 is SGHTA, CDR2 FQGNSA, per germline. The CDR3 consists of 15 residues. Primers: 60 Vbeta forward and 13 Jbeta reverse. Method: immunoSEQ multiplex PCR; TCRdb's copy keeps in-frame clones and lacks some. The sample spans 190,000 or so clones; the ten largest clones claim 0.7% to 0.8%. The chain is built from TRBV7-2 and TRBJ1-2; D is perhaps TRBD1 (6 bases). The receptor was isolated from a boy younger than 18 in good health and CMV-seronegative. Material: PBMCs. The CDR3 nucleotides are TGTGCCAGCGTATCCACCTACAGGGAGAACTATGGCTACACCTTC. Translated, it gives CASVSTYRENYGYTF. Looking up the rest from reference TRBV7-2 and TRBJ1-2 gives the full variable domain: GAGVSQSPSNKVTEKGKDVELRCDPISGHTALYWYRQSLGQGLEFLIYFQGNSAPDKSGLPSDRFSAERTGGSVSTLTIQRTQQEDSAVYLCASVSTYRENYGYTFGSGTRLTVV.